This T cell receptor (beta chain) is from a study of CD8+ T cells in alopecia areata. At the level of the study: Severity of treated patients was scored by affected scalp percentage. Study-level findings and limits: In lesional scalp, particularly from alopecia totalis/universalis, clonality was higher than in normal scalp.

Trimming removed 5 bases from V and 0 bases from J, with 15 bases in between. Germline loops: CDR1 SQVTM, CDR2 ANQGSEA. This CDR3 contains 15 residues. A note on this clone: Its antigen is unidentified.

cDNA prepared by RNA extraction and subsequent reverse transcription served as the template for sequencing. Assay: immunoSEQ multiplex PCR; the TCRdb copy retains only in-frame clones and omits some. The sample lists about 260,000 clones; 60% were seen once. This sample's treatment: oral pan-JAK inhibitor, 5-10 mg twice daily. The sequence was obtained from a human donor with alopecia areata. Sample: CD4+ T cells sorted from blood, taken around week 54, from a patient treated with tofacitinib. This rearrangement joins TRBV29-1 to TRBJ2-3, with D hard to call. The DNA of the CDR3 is TGCAGCGTTCCGACCGGGTCTTCTAGCACAGATACGCAGTATTTT. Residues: CSVPTGSSSTDTQYF.